What follows is one T cell receptor beta chain and its context. What it recognizes is unknown. This specimen comes from a study of vaccination effects on CD4 cells after COVID-19. On the study more broadly: Two-dose BNT162b2 or mRNA-1273 vaccination was given to participants. General study results and limits: Pronounced clonal contraction occurred in clones induced by infection and by vaccine late after vaccination.

The protocol was immunoSEQ multiplex PCR, while the TCRdb copy is restricted to in-frame clones and leaves out a portion. There are tens of thousands of clones in the sample; 55% to 75% occur only once, and about 17% lies in the top ten. V was trimmed by 5 bases and J by 0 bases, leaving 13 bases between them. The germline gives CDR1 MDHEN, CDR2 SYDVKM. This CDR3 spans 15 amino acids. The ViraFEST assay expanded antigen-specific CD4+ T cells with viral peptide pools before sequencing. Isolating CD4+ T cells followed approximately 11 days of culture. Negative nucleocapsid antibody tests before and after vaccination confirmed no previous SARS-CoV-2 infection. A half-volume exchange with IL-2 medium occurred on days 3 and 7.

Sample: CD4+ T cells from PBMCs cultured with SARS-CoV-2 spike peptides, taken before COVID-19 vaccination. The chain couples TRBV28 to TRBJ1-1; possible D gene TRBD1, 5 bases. This sequence originates from a human donor who received a COVID-19 vaccine. The CDR3 is CASSEPGRMNTEAFF. The CDR3, as DNA: TGTGCCAGCAGTGAACCAGGGAGAATGAACACTGAAGCTTTCTTT.